The clone carrying this T cell receptor (beta chain) has only a few counts. The target antigen is unknown. These data belong to a study of CD8+ T cells in alopecia areata. Study-level background: The SALT score measured affected scalp surface percentage in treated patients.

The treatment was: oral pan-JAK inhibitor, 5-10 mg twice daily. Specimens obtained from alopecia areata patients comprised lesional scalp punch biopsies and peripheral blood. cDNA serving as the sequencing template came from extracted, reverse transcribed RNA. The protocol was immunoSEQ multiplex PCR, while the TCRdb copy is restricted to in-frame clones and leaves out a portion. This sample has around 300,000 clones; roughly 63% occur once, and the top ten carry 0.75% to 0.95%. Findings of the study overall: Whether baseline CD8+ expansion is linked to response remains uncertain, given a single nonresponder. Affected lesional scalp, above all in alopecia totalis/universalis, was more clonal than normal scalp.

Germline V gives CDR1 SGHTA, CDR2 FQGTGA. Trimming left V 5 bases short and J 8 bases short, with 15 bases between. The CDR3 has 13 amino acids. The chain employs TRBV7-3 and TRBJ1-2; TRBD1 is a possible D gene (6 bases). The specimen comprised CD4+ T cells sorted from blood, sampled at roughly week 53, from a patient treated with tofacitinib. This TCR was recovered from a human donor with alopecia areata. DNA of the CDR3: TGTGCCAGCAGCAAACTACAGGGTTCGGGCTACACCTTC. The encoded protein is CASSKLQGSGYTF.